This TCR beta chain was sequenced during a study of shared T cell receptors in the human thymus. Only in-frame clones appear in the TCRdb table, and some are missing; sequencing was by immunoSEQ multiplex PCR. The table includes hundreds of thousands of clones, approximately 89% detected once. These data are also associated with another study on human thymus T cells. That source reports: Thymus tissue was removed during corrective cardiac surgery. Related research has reported that thymic repertoires overlap highly among unrelated individuals.

The receptor was derived from a boy under two years old with a congenital heart defect. Sequencing input: thymocytes.

The DNA of the CDR3 is TGCAGCGTTGCTTTGGCTGGCGGGAACACTGAAGCTTTCTTT. Its protein product is CSVALAGGNTEAFF. This chain links TRBV29-1 with TRBJ1-1; D remains unclear. Germline V gene data show CDR1 as SQVTM and CDR2 as ANQGSEA. V shed 4 bases and J shed 1 base, with 13 bases lying between them. There are 14 residues in the CDR3.